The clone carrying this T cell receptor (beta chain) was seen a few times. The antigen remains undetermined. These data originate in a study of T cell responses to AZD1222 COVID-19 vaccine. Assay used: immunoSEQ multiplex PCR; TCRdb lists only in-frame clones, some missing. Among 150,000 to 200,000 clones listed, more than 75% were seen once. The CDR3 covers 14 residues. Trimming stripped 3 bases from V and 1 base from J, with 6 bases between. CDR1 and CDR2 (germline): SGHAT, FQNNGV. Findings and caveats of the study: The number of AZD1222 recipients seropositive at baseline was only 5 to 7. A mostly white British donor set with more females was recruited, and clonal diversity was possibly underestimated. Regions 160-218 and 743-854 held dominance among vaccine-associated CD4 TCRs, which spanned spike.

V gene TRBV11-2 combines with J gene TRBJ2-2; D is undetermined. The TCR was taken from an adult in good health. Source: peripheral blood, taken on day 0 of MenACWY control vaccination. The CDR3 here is CASSLRGNTGELFF. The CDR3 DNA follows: TGTGCCAGCAGCTTGCGTGGGAACACCGGGGAGCTGTTTTTT. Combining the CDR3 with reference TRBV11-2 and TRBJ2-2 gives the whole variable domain EAGVAQSPRYKIIEKRQSVAFWCNPISGHATLYWYQQILGQGPKLLIQFQNNGVVDDSQLPKDRFSAERLKGVDSTLKIQPAKLEDSAVYLCASSLRGNTGELFFGEGSRLTVL.